This is a list of T cell receptor beta chains from one sample in a study of neoadjuvant anti-PD-1 for oral cavity cancer. The data were produced by immunoSEQ multiplex PCR, yet TCRdb's version contains in-frame clones alone and is incomplete. The repertoire holds about 13,000 clones, with 60% to 80% as singletons. The sample consisted of PBMCs, taken after nivolumab (anti-PD-1) treatment. The receptors were gathered from a person between 40 and 85 years old with oral cavity squamous cell carcinoma. The CDR3 runs from the conserved cysteine through the conserved F or W.

v_call: TRBV15
cdr3_aa: CATSRAEGGSYEQYF

v_call: TRBV19
cdr3_aa: CASSINRGNTEAFF

v_call: TRBV15
cdr3_aa: CATSMLLGETQYF

v_call: TRBV10-3
cdr3_aa: CAISVETASYEQYF

v_call: TRBV27
cdr3_aa: CASVSAAGTEAFF

v_call: TRBV10-3
cdr3_aa: CAISESTGGNTEAFF

v_call: TRBV11-2
cdr3_aa: CASSRSRVFTDTQYF

v_call: TRBV5-1
cdr3_aa: CASSVPSSSNEQFF

v_call: TRBV15
cdr3_aa: CATSSGTSGIAQYF

v_call: TRBV7-6
cdr3_aa: CASSQSGSGEQFF

v_call: TRBV11-2
cdr3_aa: CASSPPGLAGLWEQFF

v_call: TRBV6-1
cdr3_aa: CASSETAGTGGLGYTF

v_call: TRBV5-6
cdr3_aa: CASSAGLAATDTQYF

v_call: TRBV9
cdr3_aa: CASSGQGLSNQPQHF

v_call: TRBV11-2
cdr3_aa: CASSPGTVAVWTEAFF

v_call: TRBV2
cdr3_aa: CASRGQSVGELFF

v_call: TRBV28
cdr3_aa: CASSFLTGNEQFF

v_call: TRBV9
cdr3_aa: CASSVLGGNHNEQFF

v_call: TRBV7-9
cdr3_aa: CASSFEYEAFF

v_call: TRBV29-1
cdr3_aa: CSVGTGGGVSEKLFF

v_call: TRBV2
cdr3_aa: CASRRRDQSTGELFF

v_call: TRBV19
cdr3_aa: CASSIIEPHLNNEKLFF

v_call: TRBV5-1
cdr3_aa: CASSLDGGSTDTQYF

v_call: TRBV30
cdr3_aa: CAWSSRGGETQYF

v_call: TRBV9
cdr3_aa: CASSVSGTAQETQYF

v_call: TRBV19
cdr3_aa: CASRAGYSNQPQHF

v_call: TRBV5-1
cdr3_aa: CASSLALAGVTPYEQYF

v_call: TRBV5-1
cdr3_aa: CASSLDYGGKVEQFF

v_call: TRBV2
cdr3_aa: CASLAGGGEQYF

v_call: TRBV5-1
cdr3_aa: CASSLEANLRGSYGYTF

v_call: TRBV6-5
cdr3_aa: CASSYSDSYEQYF

v_call: TRBV6-5
cdr3_aa: CASSYSVTGLDGYTF

v_call: TRBV28
cdr3_aa: CASSLGTGGQYF

v_call: TRBV2
cdr3_aa: CASSDRQGPYEQYF

v_call: TRBV7-8
cdr3_aa: CASSKQTVGSGNTIYF

v_call: TRBV10-2
cdr3_aa: CASSEGHVISDQPQHF

v_call: TRBV6-1
cdr3_aa: CASSGLLTGATDTQYF

v_call: TRBV28
cdr3_aa: CASRHSPGLADQSGEQYF

v_call: TRBV6-6
cdr3_aa: CATQTGEGSQPQHF

v_call: TRBV5-4
cdr3_aa: CASSLELADRTDTQYF

v_call: TRBV7-8
cdr3_aa: CASSPPVGISGSGDTQYF

v_call: TRBV5-1
cdr3_aa: CTSSLEVAGNTIYF

v_call: TRBV5-1
cdr3_aa: CASSPGAGTLVNGYTF

v_call: TRBV15
cdr3_aa: CATSRDRRETSTDTQYF

v_call: TRBV9
cdr3_aa: CASSELAGSYEQYF

v_call: TRBV27
cdr3_aa: CASQITSYNEQFF

v_call: TRBV6-6
cdr3_aa: CASSRGKGAGNEQYF

v_call: TRBV5-6
cdr3_aa: CASSLYRDPYNEQFF

v_call: TRBV2
cdr3_aa: CASSEGSYEQYF

v_call: TRBV29-1
cdr3_aa: CSVDDSPGQGFNGYGYTF

v_call: TRBV11-1
cdr3_aa: CASSIQDNYGYTF

v_call: TRBV5-1
cdr3_aa: CASKSTGELFF

v_call: TRBV6-5
cdr3_aa: CASRSGGEGYNEQFF

v_call: TRBV9
cdr3_aa: CASSAKPRLSEAFF